This is a list of T cell receptor beta chains from one sample in a study. Each CDR3 protein is one row after TCRdb ran MiXCR on the 5' RACE reads. In the table there are nearly 55,000 distinct CDR3 sequences, 17% of which are singletons. What was sequenced was naive CD4+ T cells sorted from blood. Receptors originate from a female donor with breast cancer. CDR3s include the opening cysteine and the closing phenylalanine or tryptophan. D genes are given only for firm matches. Rows may omit the clone size; those that give it use once, few, many or a size class.

>few|TRBV7-9|TRBJ2-7|-
CASSPTGLSYEQYF
TGTGCCAGCAGCCCAACGGGACTGTCTTACGAGCAGTACTTC
>medium-sized|TRBV6-4|TRBJ2-5|-
CATRGVKERDELETQYF
TGTGCCACCCGGGGCGTCAAAGAACGAGACGAGCTGGAGACCCAGTACTTC
>few|TRBV24-1|TRBJ1-1|-
CATSDPWEGAFF
TGTGCCACCAGTGATCCCTGGGAGGGAGCTTTCTTT
>-|TRBV25-1|TRBJ2-7|-
CASSDRVSPYEQYF
TGTGCCAGCAGTGACAGGGTATCTCCCTACGAGCAGTACTTC
>many|TRBV7-8|TRBJ1-2|-
CASSKRQSHGYTF
TGTGCCAGCAGCAAACGACAGAGCCATGGCTACACCTTC
>few|TRBV7-9|TRBJ1-1|-
CASSLGRAEAFF
TGTGCCAGCAGCTTAGGGCGGGCTGAAGCTTTCTTT
>medium-sized|TRBV5-1|TRBJ2-7|TRBD1
CASSLDRGEQYF
TGCGCCAGCAGCTTGGACAGGGGCGAGCAGTACTTC
>many|TRBV20-1|TRBJ2-5|-
CSVLYGPLQETQYF
TGCAGTGTCCTATACGGACCCCTCCAAGAGACCCAGTACTTC
>many|TRBV5-3|TRBJ1-2|-
CARSSQGANYGYTF
TGTGCCAGAAGCTCACAGGGAGCTAACTATGGCTACACCTTC
>many|TRBV4-2|TRBJ2-5|-
CASSQGTTGQETQYF
TGTGCCAGCAGCCAAGGCACTACAGGTCAGGAGACCCAGTACTTC
>-|TRBV6-1|TRBJ1-6|-
CASSGTANNSPLHF
TGTGCCAGCAGTGGGACCGCGAATAATTCACCCCTCCACTTT
>-|TRBV20-1|TRBJ2-7|TRBD2
CSAKDGLAGSPEQYF
TGCAGTGCTAAAGACGGACTAGCGGGCTCCCCCGAGCAGTACTTC
>few|TRBV6-6|TRBJ1-1|-
CASSPRRGLTEAFF
TGTGCCAGCAGCCCTAGGCGGGGGCTAACTGAAGCTTTCTTT
>-|TRBV5-1|TRBJ1-1|-
CASSFVGGGTEAFF
TGCGCCAGCAGTTTTGTCGGGGGGGGCACTGAAGCTTTCTTT
>many|TRBV6-5|TRBJ2-3|-
CASSSTWDSNSLF
TGTGCCAGCAGTTCCACCTGGGACTCCAATAGCTTATTT
>few|TRBV6-2/TRBV6-3|TRBJ2-7|-
CASSPLAYEQYF
TGTGCCAGCAGCCCTTTGGCGTACGAGCAGTACTTC
>-|TRBV20-1|TRBJ2-2|-
CSAPGAYTGELFF
TGCAGTGCCCCCGGGGCCTACACCGGGGAGCTGTTTTTT
>many|TRBV6-5|TRBJ1-1|-
CASSYSIQLLNTEAFF
TGTGCCAGCAGTTACTCGATCCAGCTCTTGAACACTGAAGCTTTCTTT
>-|TRBV10-3|TRBJ2-1|-
CAMNDPRSSYNEQFF
TGTGCCATGAATGACCCCAGAAGCTCCTACAATGAGCAGTTCTTC
>few|TRBV6-1|TRBJ1-2|-
CASSEALRGAGGNYGYTF
TGTGCCAGCAGTGAAGCTTTAAGGGGCGCCGGGGGAAACTATGGCTACACCTTC
>-|TRBV20-1|TRBJ1-6|-
CSARDRRSSPLHF
TGCAGTGCTAGAGATCGGCGCAGTTCACCCCTCCACTTT
>few|TRBV5-1|TRBJ2-3|-
CASSLAPGSQALDTQYF
TGCGCCAGCAGCTTGGCCCCTGGCTCCCAAGCCCTAGATACGCAGTATTTT
>-|TRBV19|TRBJ1-5|-
CASNVRARGNQPQHF
TGTGCCAGTAACGTCCGGGCCCGAGGCAATCAGCCCCAGCATTTT
>many|TRBV5-1|TRBJ2-5|TRBD2
CASRGTSGMFPQETQYF
TGCGCCAGCAGAGGCACTAGCGGGATGTTCCCACAAGAGACCCAGTACTTC
>few|TRBV29-1|TRBJ1-1|TRBD1
CSVERQGRTTEAFF
TGCAGCGTTGAGAGACAGGGACGAACAACTGAAGCTTTCTTT
>-|TRBV6-6|TRBJ1-6|-
CASHPGESSPLHF
TGTGCCAGCCATCCCGGTGAGAGTTCACCCCTCCACTTT
>-|TRBV27|TRBJ2-7|-
CASRAKGEINYEQYF
TGTGCCAGCAGGGCAAAGGGGGAAATTAACTACGAGCAGTACTTC
>-|TRBV3-1|TRBJ2-4|TRBD1
CASSTSDRLRAKNIQYF
TGTGCCAGCAGCACCTCGGACAGGCTCAGAGCCAAAAACATTCAGTACTTC
>few|TRBV24-1|TRBJ1-5|-
CATSDRREWQPQHF
TGTGCCACCAGTGATCGCCGGGAATGGCAGCCCCAGCATTTT
>-|TRBV5-1|TRBJ1-2|-
CASSLEVAYGYTF
TGCGCCAGCAGCTTGGAGGTAGCCTATGGCTACACCTTC
>few|TRBV15|TRBJ2-5|TRBD2
CATSRIPSGGQETQYF
TGTGCCACCAGCCGTATCCCTAGCGGGGGGCAAGAGACCCAGTACTTC
>few|TRBV5-5|TRBJ2-3|-
CASSLVPLTDTQYF
TGTGCCAGCAGCTTGGTCCCTCTCACAGATACGCAGTATTTT
>-|TRBV5-1|TRBJ2-2|-
CASSLPAQDTGELFF
TGCGCCAGCAGTCTCCCCGCCCAAGATACCGGGGAGCTGTTTTTT
>few|TRBV15|TRBJ2-3|-
CATSHDRFLDTQYF
TGTGCCACCAGTCATGACAGATTTCTAGATACGCAGTATTTT
>many|TRBV3-1|TRBJ2-1|TRBD2
CASSQGLAVNEQFF
TGTGCCAGCAGCCAAGGACTAGCGGTTAATGAGCAGTTCTTC
>few|TRBV11-2|TRBJ1-1|-
CASSFPWDSRNTEAFF
TGTGCCAGCAGCTTCCCCTGGGACTCCCGAAACACTGAAGCTTTCTTT
>few|TRBV3-1|TRBJ1-2|-
CASSQDIQGELYGYTF
TGTGCCAGCAGCCAAGATATCCAGGGTGAACTCTATGGCTACACCTTC
>-|TRBV7-2|TRBJ1-1|-
CASSVGYGGRGNTEAFF
TGTGCCAGCAGCGTAGGGTACGGGGGGCGCGGGAACACTGAAGCTTTCTTT
>few|TRBV21-1|TRBJ2-1|-
CASSKMGRRHYNEQFF
TGTGCCAGCAGCAAGATGGGGCGGAGGCACTACAATGAGCAGTTCTTC
>many|TRBV6-2/TRBV6-3|TRBJ1-2|TRBD1
CASSYLGQAHYGYTF
TGTGCCAGCAGTTACCTCGGACAGGCCCACTATGGCTACACCTTC
>-|TRBV5-1|TRBJ1-4|-
CASSLGGLRNEKPFF
TGCGCCAGCAGCTTGGGCGGACTAAGAAACGAAAAACCGTTTTTT
>many|TRBV29-1|TRBJ2-4|-
CSVLQKAKNIQYF
TGCAGCGTTCTTCAAAAAGCCAAAAACATTCAGTACTTC
>-|TRBV6-1|TRBJ1-4|-
CASSERPEEELFF
TGTGCCAGCAGTGAACGCCCGGAAGAAGAACTGTTTTTT
>-|TRBV24-1|TRBJ2-1|-
CATSDSRASYNEQFF
TGTGCCACCAGTGATTCCAGGGCCTCCTACAATGAGCAGTTCTTC
>-|TRBV19|TRBJ2-6|-
CASSITPGSEGANVLTF
TGTGCCAGTAGTATAACCCCCGGCAGCGAGGGGGCCAACGTCCTGACTTTC
>many|TRBV5-1|TRBJ1-1|-
CASGDPTRGTEAFF
TGCGCCAGCGGGGACCCCACGAGGGGCACTGAAGCTTTCTTT
>few|TRBV7-2|TRBJ1-3|-
CASSLPRAGNTIYF
TGTGCCAGCAGCTTACCGCGGGCCGGAAACACCATATATTTT
>few|TRBV29-1|TRBJ1-4|-
CSVSFGEKLFF
TGCAGCGTTTCGTTTGGGGAAAAACTGTTTTTT
>-|TRBV7-8|TRBJ2-1|-
CASSVDRRNEQFF
TGTGCCAGCAGCGTCGACCGTAGGAATGAGCAGTTCTTC
>-|TRBV4-1|TRBJ1-4|TRBD1
CASSQPTGVGEKLFF
TGCGCCAGCAGCCAACCAACAGGGGTAGGGGAAAAACTGTTTTTT
>many|TRBV12-3/TRBV12-4|TRBJ1-1|-
CASSFFRVSEAFF
TGTGCCAGCAGTTTTTTCAGGGTCTCTGAAGCTTTCTTT
>-|TRBV18|TRBJ1-4|TRBD1
CASSIRQGDEKLFF
TGTGCCAGCTCGATCCGCCAGGGGGATGAAAAACTGTTTTTT
>few|TRBV5-1|TRBJ2-3|TRBD2
CASSLRLAGGEDTQYF
TGCGCCAGCAGCCTGCGGCTAGCGGGAGGCGAGGATACGCAGTATTTT